The clone carrying this T cell receptor beta chain has a handful of counts. Antigen: not known. MiXCR, run by TCRdb on the reads, gives a single entry per CDR3 protein. The sample lists roughly 760,000 distinct CDR3 sequences; under 40% were seen once. The data were obtained in a study of T cell repertoires in cytomegalovirus infection. V gave up 7 bases and J gave up 2 bases, with 18 bases separating them. From germline, CDR1 is MDHEN and CDR2 SYDVKM. The CDR3 runs to 16 residues. Study-wide results and limits: The study found HLA-C-restricted CMV-specific TCR beta clonotypes dominating the ex vivo response.

The sequenced sample consisted of PBMCs. The sequence was collected from a human donor in good health (CMV status not recorded). Some clones in this sample may be carry-over from other donors' samples. The V and J genes are TRBV28 and TRBJ2-1, with D maybe TRBD1 (6 bases). The CDR3, as DNA: TGTGCCAGCAACACCAGGGGCCCCTCGACCTACAATGAGCAGTTCTTC. Its translation is CASNTRGPSTYNEQFF.